Included here is one T cell receptor (beta chain) sequence, with context. Antigen unknown. Naive-designated CD8 cells lacked CD45RO, were positively enriched for CCR7, and omitted terminally differentiated effector memory CD45RA+ cells. The entry originates in a study of shared clonotypes between healthy human individuals. Researchers divided each subset's genomic DNA evenly across several immunoSEQ plates. How the authors handled the data: For the immunoSEQ data, sequences were junction-only without quality scores, so filtering differed. The protocol was immunoSEQ multiplex PCR, while the TCRdb copy is restricted to in-frame clones and leaves out a portion. The D gene and trimming were derived from the DNA, and the V and J assignments and clone size from that table. This table holds millions of clones, 85% to 95% found once. The study, taken as a whole, reports: Some naive CD4 clonotypes, around 4.9%, turned up in common across a few donors. Compared with memory subsets, naive subsets generally had larger estimated richness.

The source material was naive CD8+ T cells from PBMCs. The TCR was taken from a young man in good health. Some clones in this sample may be carry-over from other donors' samples.

The CDR3 sequence: CASSELQGDSYGYTF. CDR3 sequence (DNA): TGTGCCAGCAGTGAGCTCCAGGGGGACTCCTATGGCTACACCTTC. V and J are TRBV28 and TRBJ1-2; TRBD1 agrees at 7 bases. The CDR3 consists of 15 residues. The V gene's germline CDR1 is MDHEN and CDR2 SYDVKM. V lost 5 bases, J lost 4 bases, and 10 bases stayed unmatched.